What follows are 14 T cell receptor beta chains derived from one specimen sequenced in a study of siplizumab effects on memory and regulatory T cells. Assay: immunoSEQ multiplex PCR; the TCRdb copy retains only in-frame clones and omits some. The sample lists about 100,000 clones, 92% seen once, with around 1.1% in the top ten. Sequencing was done on a sample of CD4+ T cells sorted from blood. These receptors were obtained from a human donor in good health.

The chain links TRBV20-1 to TRBJ1-2; TRBD1 matches at 8 bases. The CDR3 consists of 10 residues. Losses at the gene ends were 5 bases for V and 7 bases for J; bases not matched to a gene: 0. Germline V CDR1 and CDR2: DFQATT, SNEGSKA (reference sequence). The CDR3 nucleotides are TGCAGTGCTGACAGGGGTGGCTACACCTTC. It codes for CSADRGGYTF.

This chain connects TRBV30 to TRBJ2-5; 10 positions match TRBD1. With V trimmed by 3 bases and J by 5 bases, 6 bases remained unmatched. The germline V gene has CDR1 GTSNPN and CDR2 SVGIG (reference sequence). The CDR3 length is 14 residues. CDR3 sequence reads: CAWSATGGDETQYF. In DNA form, the CDR3 reads TGTGCCTGGAGCGCGACAGGGGGCGATGAGACCCAGTACTTC.

The V and J genes are TRBV6-6 and TRBJ2-1; D not resolved. V lost 6 bases and J lost 6, with 18 bases in between. Germline V gene sequence: CDR1 MNHNY, CDR2 SVGAGI (reference sequence). The CDR3 loop spans 15 amino acids. CDR3 nucleotides: TGTGCCAGCAGCCCCATTAAGGGTACGGCCAATGAGCAGTTCTTC. This codes for CASSPIKGTANEQFF.

The rearrangement uses TRBV28 and TRBJ2-3, with D perhaps TRBD1 or TRBD2 (5 bases each). V lost 8 bases to trimming and J lost 1 base, with 16 bases between them. The V gene's germline CDR1 is MDHEN and CDR2 SYDVKM. This CDR3 spans 15 amino acids. In DNA form, the CDR3 reads TGTGCCAGCGGGGGTTCGGGACGGGGCACAGATACGCAGTATTTT. Its protein product is CASGGSGRGTDTQYF.

The chain couples TRBV19 to TRBJ2-7; 8 positions agree with TRBD1. J was trimmed by 4 bases and V by 4 bases; bases with no gene match: 6. The CDR3 length is 14 residues. Germline V lookup: CDR1 LNHDA, CDR2 SQIVND (reference sequence). CDR3 DNA: TGTGCCAGTAGTAATGACAGGGGTGGTTACGAGCAGTACTTC. Translated: CASSNDRGGYEQYF.

This chain joins TRBV2 and TRBJ2-1; TRBD1 matches at 10 bases. The germline V gene encodes CDR1 SNHLY and CDR2 FYNNEI. The V gene end was trimmed by 11 bases and the J gene end by 5 bases; junction bases not matched to a gene: 6. This CDR3 is 13 amino acids long. The CDR3 region is CAVMGQGNNEQFF. CDR3 coding DNA: TGTGCCGTAATGGGACAGGGGAACAATGAGCAGTTCTTC.

The chain uses TRBV6-1 and TRBJ2-7; TRBD2 might be the D (7 bases). The ends were cut back, 7 bases at V and 2 bases at J, with 18 bases in the middle. CDR1 and CDR2 (germline): MNHNS, SASEGT. This CDR3 has 15 residues. The CDR3: CASKTGWGGAYEQYF. CDR3 coding DNA: TGTGCCAGCAAGACAGGCTGGGGGGGAGCCTACGAGCAGTACTTC.

The rearrangement links TRBV28 to TRBJ2-7; no reliable D call. The CDR3 is 14 residues long. Germline CDR1 MDHEN, CDR2 SYDVKM. Trimming cost V 3 bases and J 5 bases, with 14 bases left between them. In DNA form, the CDR3 reads TGTGCCAGCAGTTTTTGGGGTGGCCTCCACGAGCAGTACTTC. It yields the protein CASSFWGGLHEQYF.

This clone was picked up one time. The CDR3 sequence is CASLSQGTSYEQYF. CDR3 coding DNA: TGTGCCAGCCTTTCACAGGGGACCAGCTACGAGCAGTACTTC. This chain joins TRBV28 and TRBJ2-7; 7 nucleotides align to TRBD1. The CDR3 has 14 residues. The ends lost 8 bases at V and 3 bases at J; junction bases unmatched: 10. Germline CDR1 reads MDHEN; CDR2 reads SYDVKM.

The CDR3 nucleotides are TGTGCCAGCAGTGGGACAGGGGTCGGCTACACCTTC. Amino acids: CASSGTGVGYTF. This chain links TRBV6-1 with TRBJ1-2, with 9 bases matching TRBD1. Germline V lookup: CDR1 MNHNS, CDR2 SASEGT. There are 12 residues in the CDR3. Unmatched junction bases numbered 2, after V lost 4 bases and J lost 8 bases.

The gene calls are TRBV6-5 and TRBJ2-5; D not certain. Trimming cost V 0 bases and J 5 bases, with 13 bases left between them. The CDR3 sequence is 15 residues long. Per the germline V gene, CDR1 is MNHEY and CDR2 is SVGAGI. The CDR3 is CASSYSLHGGETQYF. CDR3 nucleotides: TGTGCCAGCAGTTACTCGTTACATGGTGGCGAGACCCAGTACTTC.

This chain links TRBV19 with TRBJ2-1, with 10 bases identical to TRBD2. The CDR3 runs to 16 residues. With V trimmed by 2 bases and J by 5 bases, 6 bases remained unmatched. Germline V lookup: CDR1 LNHDA, CDR2 SQIVND (reference sequence). CDR3 DNA sequence: TGTGCCAGTAGTATATGGGGGACTAGCGCGAACAATGAGCAGTTCTTC. Protein sequence: CASSIWGTSANNEQFF. Drawing the rest from reference TRBV19 and TRBJ2-1, the complete variable domain is DGGITQSPKYLFRKEGQNVTLSCEQNLNHDAMYWYRQDPGQGLRLIYYSQIVNDFQKGDIAEGYSVSREKKESFPLTVTSAQKNPTAFYLCASSIWGTSANNEQFFGPGTRLTVL.

The V call is TRBV6-1, the J call TRBJ2-5; 7 bases are shared with TRBD1. V was clipped by 4 bases and J by 3 bases; unmatched bases: 5. Per germline, CDR1 MNHNS and CDR2 SASEGT. The CDR3 runs to 14 residues. This chain's CDR3 is CASSVGTVKETQYF. The CDR3 DNA follows: TGTGCCAGCAGTGTAGGGACAGTAAAAGAGACCCAGTACTTC.

V is TRBV7-9 and J is TRBJ1-2; 7 positions agree with TRBD1. J lost 0 bases, V lost 1 base, and 2 bases had no gene match. Germline CDR1 SEHNR, CDR2 FQNEAQ (reference sequence). This CDR3 region has 15 residues. The CDR3 region is CASSLVGTANYGYTF. The CDR3 coding sequence is TGTGCCAGCAGCTTAGTTGGGACAGCTAACTATGGCTACACCTTC. Full variable domain (outside the CDR3, taken from reference TRBV7-9 and TRBJ1-2): DTGVSQNPRHKITKRGQNVTFRCDPISEHNRLYWYRQTLGQGPEFLTYFQNEAQLEKSRLLSDRFSAERPKGSFSTLEIQRTEQGDSAMYLCASSLVGTANYGYTFGSGTRLTVV.